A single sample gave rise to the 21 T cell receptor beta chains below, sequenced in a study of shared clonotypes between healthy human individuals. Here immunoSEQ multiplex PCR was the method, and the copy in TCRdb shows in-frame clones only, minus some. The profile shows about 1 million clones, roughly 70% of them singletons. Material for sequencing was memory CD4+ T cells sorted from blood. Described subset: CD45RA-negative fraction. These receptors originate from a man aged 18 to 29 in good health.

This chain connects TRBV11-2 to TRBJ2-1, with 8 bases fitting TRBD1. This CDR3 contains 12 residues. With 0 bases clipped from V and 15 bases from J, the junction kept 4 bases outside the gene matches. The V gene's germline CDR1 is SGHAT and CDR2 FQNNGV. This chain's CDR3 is CASSLDRTGPFF. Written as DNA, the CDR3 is TGTGCCAGCAGCTTAGATCGGACAGGGCCGTTCTTC.

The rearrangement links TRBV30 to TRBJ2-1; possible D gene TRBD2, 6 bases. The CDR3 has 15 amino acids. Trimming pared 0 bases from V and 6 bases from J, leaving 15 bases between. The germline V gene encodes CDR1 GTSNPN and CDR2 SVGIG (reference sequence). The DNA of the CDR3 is TGTGCCTGGAGTGTACTCGGGAGTCTGGGCAATGAGCAGTTCTTC. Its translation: CAWSVLGSLGNEQFF.

The CDR3 is CASSPTLRREGTDTQYF. The CDR3 DNA reads as TGTGCCAGCAGCCCCACTTTGAGGCGGGAGGGCACAGATACGCAGTATTTT. V gene TRBV7-2 combines with J gene TRBJ2-3; 8 positions match TRBD2. The CDR3 contains 17 residues. Trimming removed 5 bases from V and 1 base from J; junction bases left unmatched: 11. Germline CDR1 and CDR2: SGHTA and FQGNSA. The full variable domain, in which reference TRBV7-2 and TRBJ2-3 provide the parts outside the CDR3, is GAGVSQSPSNKVTEKGKDVELRCDPISGHTALYWYRQSLGQGLEFLIYFQGNSAPDKSGLPSDRFSAERTGGSVSTLTIQRTQQEDSAVYLCASSPTLRREGTDTQYFGPGTRLTVL.

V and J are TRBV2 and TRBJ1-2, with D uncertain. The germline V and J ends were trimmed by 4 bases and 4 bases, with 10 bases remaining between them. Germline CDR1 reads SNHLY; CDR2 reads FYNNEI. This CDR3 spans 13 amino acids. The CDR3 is CASSAAEGYGYTF. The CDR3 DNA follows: TGTGCCAGCAGTGCAGCCGAGGGCTATGGCTACACCTTC.

The DNA for the CDR3 is TGTGCCATCAGTGACGGGGGGGGCTCCTACGAGCAGTACTTC. Translation gives CAISDGGGSYEQYF. The chain links TRBV10-3 to TRBJ2-7, with TRBD2 matching over 8 bases. J was trimmed by 0 bases and V by 3 bases; bases with no gene match: 1. CDR1 and CDR2 from the germline V gene are ENHRY and SYGVKD. The CDR3 totals 14 residues.

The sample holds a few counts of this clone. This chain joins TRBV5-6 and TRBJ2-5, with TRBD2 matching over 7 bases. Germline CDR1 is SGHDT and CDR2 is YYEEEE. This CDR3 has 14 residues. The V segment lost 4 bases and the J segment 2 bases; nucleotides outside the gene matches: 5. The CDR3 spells CASSPGLGQETQYF. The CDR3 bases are TGTGCCAGCAGCCCCGGACTAGGACAAGAGACCCAGTACTTC.

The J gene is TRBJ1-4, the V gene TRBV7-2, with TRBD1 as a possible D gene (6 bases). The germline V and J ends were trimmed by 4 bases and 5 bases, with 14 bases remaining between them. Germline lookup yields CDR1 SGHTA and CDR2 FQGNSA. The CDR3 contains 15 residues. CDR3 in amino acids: CASSSRGGGNEKLFF. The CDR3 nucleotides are TGTGCCAGCAGCTCCAGAGGGGGAGGGAATGAAAAACTGTTTTTT.

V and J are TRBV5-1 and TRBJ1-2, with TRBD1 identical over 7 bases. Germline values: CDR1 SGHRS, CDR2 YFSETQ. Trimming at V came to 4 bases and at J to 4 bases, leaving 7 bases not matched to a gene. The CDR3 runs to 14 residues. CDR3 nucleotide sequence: TGCGCCAGCAGCGTGGGGGACAGATCCTATGGCTACACCTTC. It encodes CASSVGDRSYGYTF.

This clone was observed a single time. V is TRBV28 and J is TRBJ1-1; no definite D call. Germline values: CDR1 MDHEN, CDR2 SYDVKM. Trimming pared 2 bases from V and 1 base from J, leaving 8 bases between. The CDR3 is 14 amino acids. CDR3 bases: TGTGCCAGCAGTTTAACGGGGTCGAACACTGAAGCTTTCTTT. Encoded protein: CASSLTGSNTEAFF.

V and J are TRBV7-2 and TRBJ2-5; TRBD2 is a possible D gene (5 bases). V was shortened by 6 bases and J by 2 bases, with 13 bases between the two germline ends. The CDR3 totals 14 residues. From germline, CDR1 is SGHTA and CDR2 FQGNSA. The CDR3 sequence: CASSTRALQETQYF. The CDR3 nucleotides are TGTGCCAGCAGTACTAGGGCCCTACAAGAGACCCAGTACTTC.

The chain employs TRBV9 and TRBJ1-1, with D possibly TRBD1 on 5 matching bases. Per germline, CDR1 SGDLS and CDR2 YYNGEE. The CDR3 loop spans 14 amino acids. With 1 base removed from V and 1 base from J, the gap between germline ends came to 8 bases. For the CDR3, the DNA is TGTGCCAGCAGCGTATCAGGGCAGAACACTGAAGCTTTCTTT. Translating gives CASSVSGQNTEAFF.

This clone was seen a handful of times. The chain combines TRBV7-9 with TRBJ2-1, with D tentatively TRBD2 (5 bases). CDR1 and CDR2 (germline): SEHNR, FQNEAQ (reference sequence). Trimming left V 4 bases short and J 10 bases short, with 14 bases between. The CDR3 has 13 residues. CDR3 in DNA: TGTGCCAGCAGCTCCAACCCAGGAGGCGAGCAGTTCTTC. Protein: CASSSNPGGEQFF.

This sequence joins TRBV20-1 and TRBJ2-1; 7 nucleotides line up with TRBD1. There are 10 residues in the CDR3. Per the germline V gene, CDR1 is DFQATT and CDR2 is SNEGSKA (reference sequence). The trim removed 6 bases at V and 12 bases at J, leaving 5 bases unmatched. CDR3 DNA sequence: TGCAGTGCCCAGGGGGAACGGCAGTTCTTC. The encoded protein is CSAQGERQFF.

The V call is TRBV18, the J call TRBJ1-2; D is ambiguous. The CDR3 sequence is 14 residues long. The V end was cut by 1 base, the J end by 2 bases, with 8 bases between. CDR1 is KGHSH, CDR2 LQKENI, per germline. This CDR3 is CASSPQLGNYGYTF. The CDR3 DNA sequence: TGTGCCAGCTCACCACAATTGGGAAACTATGGCTACACCTTC. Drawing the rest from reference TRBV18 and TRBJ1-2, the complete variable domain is NAGVMQNPRHLVRRRGQEARLRCSPMKGHSHVYWYRQLPEEGLKFMVYLQKENIIDESGMPKERFSAEFPKEGPSILRIQQVVRGDSAAYFCASSPQLGNYGYTFGSGTRLTVV.

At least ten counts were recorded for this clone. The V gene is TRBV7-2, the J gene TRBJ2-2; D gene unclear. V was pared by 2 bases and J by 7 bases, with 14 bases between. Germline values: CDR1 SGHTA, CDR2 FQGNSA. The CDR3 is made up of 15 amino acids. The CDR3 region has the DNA TGTGCCAGCAGCTTATCTGTTGGGTCACTCGGGGAGCTGTTTTTT. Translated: CASSLSVGSLGELFF. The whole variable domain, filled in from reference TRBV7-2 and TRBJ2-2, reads GAGVSQSPSNKVTEKGKDVELRCDPISGHTALYWYRQSLGQGLEFLIYFQGNSAPDKSGLPSDRFSAERTGGSVSTLTIQRTQQEDSAVYLCASSLSVGSLGELFFGEGSRLTVL.

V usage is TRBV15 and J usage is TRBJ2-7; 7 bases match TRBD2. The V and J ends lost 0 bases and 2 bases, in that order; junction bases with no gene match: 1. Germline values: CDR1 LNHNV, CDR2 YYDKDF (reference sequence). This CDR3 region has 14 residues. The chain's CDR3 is CATSRDTSAYEQYF. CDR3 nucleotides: TGTGCCACCAGCAGAGACACTAGCGCCTACGAGCAGTACTTC.

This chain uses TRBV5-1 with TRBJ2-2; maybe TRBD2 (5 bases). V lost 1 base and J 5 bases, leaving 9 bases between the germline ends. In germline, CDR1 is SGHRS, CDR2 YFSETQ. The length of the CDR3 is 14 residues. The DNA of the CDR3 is TGCGCCAGCAGCTTGCTGGAGGTTACCGGGGAGCTGTTTTTT. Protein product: CASSLLEVTGELFF.

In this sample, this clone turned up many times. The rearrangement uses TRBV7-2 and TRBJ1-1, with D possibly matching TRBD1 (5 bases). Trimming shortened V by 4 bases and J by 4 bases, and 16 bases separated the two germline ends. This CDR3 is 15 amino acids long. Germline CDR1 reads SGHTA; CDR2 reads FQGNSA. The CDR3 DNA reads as TGTGCCAGCAGCTCCTTCGGGGGGTGGGCCACTGAAGCTTTCTTT. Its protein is CASSSFGGWATEAFF.

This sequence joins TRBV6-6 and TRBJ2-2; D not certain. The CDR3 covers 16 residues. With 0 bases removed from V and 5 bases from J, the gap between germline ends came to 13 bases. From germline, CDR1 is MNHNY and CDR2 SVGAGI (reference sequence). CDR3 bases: TGTGCCAGCAGTTACTCTGGTTCCTTCGGGACCGGGGAGCTGTTTTTT. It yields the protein CASSYSGSFGTGELFF.

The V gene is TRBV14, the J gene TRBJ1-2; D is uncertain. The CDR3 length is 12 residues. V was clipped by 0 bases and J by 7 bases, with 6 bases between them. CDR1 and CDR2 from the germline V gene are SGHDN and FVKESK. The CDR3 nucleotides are TGTGCCAGCAGCCAAGAGGGTCGTGGCTACACCTTC. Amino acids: CASSQEGRGYTF.

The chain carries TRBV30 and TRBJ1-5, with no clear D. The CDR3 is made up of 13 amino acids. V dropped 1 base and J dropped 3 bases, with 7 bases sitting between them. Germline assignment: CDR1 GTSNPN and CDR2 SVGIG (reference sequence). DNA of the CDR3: TGTGCCTGGAGTGCGGACCTCAATCAGCCCCAGCATTTT. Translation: CAWSADLNQPQHF.